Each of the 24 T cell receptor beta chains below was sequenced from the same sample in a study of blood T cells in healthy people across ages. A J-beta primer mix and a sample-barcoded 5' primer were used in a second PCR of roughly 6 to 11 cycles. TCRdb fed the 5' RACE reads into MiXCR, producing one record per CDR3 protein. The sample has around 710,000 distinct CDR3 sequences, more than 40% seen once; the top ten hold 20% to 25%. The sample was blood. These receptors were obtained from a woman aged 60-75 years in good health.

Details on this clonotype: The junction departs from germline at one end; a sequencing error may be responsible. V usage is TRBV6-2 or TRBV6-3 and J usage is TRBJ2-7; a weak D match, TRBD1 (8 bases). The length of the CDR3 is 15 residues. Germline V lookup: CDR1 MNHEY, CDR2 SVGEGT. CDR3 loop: CARSYQTGEGYEQYF. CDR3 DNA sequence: TGTGCCAGAAGTTATCAGACAGGGGAGGGCTACGAGCAGTACTTC.

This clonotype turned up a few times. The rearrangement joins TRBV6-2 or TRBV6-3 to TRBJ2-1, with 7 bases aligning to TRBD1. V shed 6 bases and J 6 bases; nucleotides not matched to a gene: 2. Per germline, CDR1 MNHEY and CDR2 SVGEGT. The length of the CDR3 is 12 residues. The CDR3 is CASRTGTNEQFF. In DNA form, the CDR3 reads TGTGCCAGCAGGACAGGGACCAATGAGCAGTTCTTC.

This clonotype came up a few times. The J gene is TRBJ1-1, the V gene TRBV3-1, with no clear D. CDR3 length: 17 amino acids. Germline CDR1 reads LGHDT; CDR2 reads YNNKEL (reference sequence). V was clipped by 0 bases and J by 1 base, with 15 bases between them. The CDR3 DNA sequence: TGTGCCAGCAGCCAAGATTTGGGCGGGCTAGGGAACACTGAAGCTTTCTTT. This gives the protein CASSQDLGGLGNTEAFF. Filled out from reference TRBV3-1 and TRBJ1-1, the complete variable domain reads DTAVSQTPKYLVTQMGNDKSIKCEQNLGHDTMYWYKQDSKKFLKIMFSYNNKELIINETVPNRFSPKSPDKAHLNLHINSLELGDSAVYFCASSQDLGGLGNTEAFFGQGTRLTVV.

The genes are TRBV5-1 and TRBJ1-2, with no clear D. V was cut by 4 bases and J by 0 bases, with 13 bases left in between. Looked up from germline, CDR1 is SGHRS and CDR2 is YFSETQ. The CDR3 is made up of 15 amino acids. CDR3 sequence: CASSPSQGTNYGYTF. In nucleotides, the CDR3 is TGCGCCAGCAGCCCTTCTCAAGGAACTAACTATGGCTACACCTTC.

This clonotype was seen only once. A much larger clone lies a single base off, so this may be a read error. DNA for the CDR3: TGTGCCAGCACCATCGCGGAGACCCAGTACTTC. Protein sequence: CASTIAETQYF. The chain links TRBV2 to TRBJ2-5; D unresolved. The length of the CDR3 is 11 residues. Trimming took off 7 bases at V and 5 bases at J, with 8 bases between the two ends. Germline CDR1 and CDR2: SNHLY and FYNNEI.

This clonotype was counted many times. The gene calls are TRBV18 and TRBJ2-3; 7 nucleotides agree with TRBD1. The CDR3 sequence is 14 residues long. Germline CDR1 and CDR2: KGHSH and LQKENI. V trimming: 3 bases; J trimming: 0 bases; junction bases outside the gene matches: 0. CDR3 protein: CASSPDRSTDTQYF. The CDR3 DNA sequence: TGTGCCAGCTCACCGGACAGGAGCACAGATACGCAGTATTTT.

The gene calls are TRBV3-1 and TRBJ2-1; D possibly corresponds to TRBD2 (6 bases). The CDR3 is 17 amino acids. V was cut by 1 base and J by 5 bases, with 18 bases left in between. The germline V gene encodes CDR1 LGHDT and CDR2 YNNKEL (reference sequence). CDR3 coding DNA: TGTGCCAGCAGCCAAGCCGGGGCTGGCGGGACCCACAATGAGCAGTTCTTC. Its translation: CASSQAGAGGTHNEQFF.

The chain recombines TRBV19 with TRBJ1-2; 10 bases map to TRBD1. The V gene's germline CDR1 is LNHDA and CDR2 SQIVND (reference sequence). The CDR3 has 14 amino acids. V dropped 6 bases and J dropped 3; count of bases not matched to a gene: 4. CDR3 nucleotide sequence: TGTGCCAGTAGGACAGGGGGCGAGTACTATGGCTACACCTTC. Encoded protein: CASRTGGEYYGYTF.

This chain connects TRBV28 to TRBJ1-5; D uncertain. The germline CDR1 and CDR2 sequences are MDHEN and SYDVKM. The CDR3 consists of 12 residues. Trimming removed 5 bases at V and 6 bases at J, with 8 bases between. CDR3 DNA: TGTGCCAGCAGTATCCTCCGTCAGCCCCAGCATTTT. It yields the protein CASSILRQPQHF.

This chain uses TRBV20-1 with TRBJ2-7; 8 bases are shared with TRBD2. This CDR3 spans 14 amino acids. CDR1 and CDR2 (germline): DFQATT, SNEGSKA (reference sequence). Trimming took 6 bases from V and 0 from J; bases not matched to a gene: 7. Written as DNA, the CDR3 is TGCAGTGCCCCCAGCGGGGGCGCCTCCTACGAGCAGTACTTC. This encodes CSAPSGGASYEQYF.

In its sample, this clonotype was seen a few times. The CDR3 is CASSQGGNTQYF. The CDR3 coding sequence is TGTGCCAGCAGCCAGGGGGGAAATACGCAGTATTTT. The chain couples TRBV3-1 to TRBJ2-3, with D possibly being TRBD2 (6 bases). Between the trimmed V and J ends, which lost 3 bases and 7 bases, there was a span of 8 bases. The CDR3 runs to 12 residues. Per germline, CDR1 LGHDT and CDR2 YNNKEL (reference sequence).

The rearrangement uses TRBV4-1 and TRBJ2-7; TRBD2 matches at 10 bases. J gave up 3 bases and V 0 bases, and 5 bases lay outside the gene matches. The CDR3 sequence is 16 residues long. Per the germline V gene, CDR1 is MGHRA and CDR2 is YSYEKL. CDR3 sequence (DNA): TGCGCCAGCAGCCAAGATCAAGCGGGGGGGCGCTACGAGCAGTACTTC. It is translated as CASSQDQAGGRYEQYF.

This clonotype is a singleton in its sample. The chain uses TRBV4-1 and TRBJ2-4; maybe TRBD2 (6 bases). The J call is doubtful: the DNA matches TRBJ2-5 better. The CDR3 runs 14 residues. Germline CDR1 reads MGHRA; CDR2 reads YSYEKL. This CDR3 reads CASSPGHLGGTQYF. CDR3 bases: TGCGCCAGCAGCCCCGGACACCTCGGGGGGACCCAGTACTTC.

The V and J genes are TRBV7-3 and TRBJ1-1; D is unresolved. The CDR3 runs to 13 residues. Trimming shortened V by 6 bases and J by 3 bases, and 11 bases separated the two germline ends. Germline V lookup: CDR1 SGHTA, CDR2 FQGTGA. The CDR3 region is CASSSGSDTEAFF. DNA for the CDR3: TGTGCCAGCAGTTCCGGCAGCGACACTGAAGCTTTCTTT.

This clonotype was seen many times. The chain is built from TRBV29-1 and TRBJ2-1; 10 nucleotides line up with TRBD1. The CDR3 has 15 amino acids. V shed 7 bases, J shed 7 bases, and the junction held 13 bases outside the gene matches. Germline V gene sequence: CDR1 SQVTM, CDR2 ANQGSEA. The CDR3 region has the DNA TGCAGCGACTCAAAGGGACAGGGGACTCCAAATGAGCAGTTCTTC. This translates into CSDSKGQGTPNEQFF.

In DNA, the CDR3 is TGTGCCAGCCCTACCCGCCTAAAAGTCTGGAACACTGAAGCTTTCTTT. Its translation: CASPTRLKVWNTEAFF. The gene calls are TRBV6-5 and TRBJ1-1; the D is unclear. V lost 8 bases, J lost 1 base, and 20 bases lay in between. CDR1 MNHEY and CDR2 SVGAGI come from the germline V gene. CDR3 size: 16 residues.

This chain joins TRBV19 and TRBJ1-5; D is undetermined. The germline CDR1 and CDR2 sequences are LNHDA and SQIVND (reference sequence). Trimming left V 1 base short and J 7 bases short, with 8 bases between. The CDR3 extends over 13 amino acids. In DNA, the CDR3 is TGTGCCAGTAGTATAGGGAGAAACCAGCCCCAGCATTTT. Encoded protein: CASSIGRNQPQHF.

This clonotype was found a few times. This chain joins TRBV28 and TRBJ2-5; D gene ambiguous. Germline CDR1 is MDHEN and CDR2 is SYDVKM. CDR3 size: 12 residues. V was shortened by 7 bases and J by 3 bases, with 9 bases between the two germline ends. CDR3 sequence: CASTTGEETQYF. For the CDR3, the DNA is TGTGCCAGCACCACCGGAGAAGAGACCCAGTACTTC.

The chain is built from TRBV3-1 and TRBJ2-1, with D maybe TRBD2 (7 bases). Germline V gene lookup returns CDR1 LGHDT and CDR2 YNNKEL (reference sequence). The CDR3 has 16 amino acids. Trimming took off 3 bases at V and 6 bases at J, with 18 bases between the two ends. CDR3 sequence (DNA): TGTGCCAGCAGCCAGCGAGGGGGGGGTCCGGGCAATGAGCAGTTCTTC. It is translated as CASSQRGGGPGNEQFF.

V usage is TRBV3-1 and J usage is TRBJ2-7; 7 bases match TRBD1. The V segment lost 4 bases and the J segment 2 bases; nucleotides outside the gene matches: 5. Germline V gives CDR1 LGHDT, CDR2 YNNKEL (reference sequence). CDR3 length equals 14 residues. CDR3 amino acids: CASSPGTAAYEQYF. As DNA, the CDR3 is TGTGCCAGCAGCCCCGGGACAGCTGCCTACGAGCAGTACTTC.

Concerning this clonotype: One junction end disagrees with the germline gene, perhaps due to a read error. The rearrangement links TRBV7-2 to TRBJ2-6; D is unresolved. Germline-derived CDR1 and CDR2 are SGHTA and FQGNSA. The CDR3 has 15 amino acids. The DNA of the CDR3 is TGTGCCAGCAGCTTAGATGGCTCTGGGACCAACGTCCTGACTTTC. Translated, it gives CASSLDGSGTNVLTF.

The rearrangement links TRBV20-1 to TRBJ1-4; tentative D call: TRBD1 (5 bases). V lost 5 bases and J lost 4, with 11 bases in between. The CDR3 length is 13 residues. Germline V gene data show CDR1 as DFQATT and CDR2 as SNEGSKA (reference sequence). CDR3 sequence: CSARRGFNEKLFF. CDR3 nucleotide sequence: TGCAGTGCTCGACGGGGGTTTAATGAAAAACTGTTTTTT.

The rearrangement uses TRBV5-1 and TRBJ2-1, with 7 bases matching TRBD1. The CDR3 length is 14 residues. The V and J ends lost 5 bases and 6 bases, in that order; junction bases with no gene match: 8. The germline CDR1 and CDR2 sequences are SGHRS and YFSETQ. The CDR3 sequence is CASRGQVSSNEQFF. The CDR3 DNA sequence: TGCGCCAGCAGAGGACAGGTTTCATCCAATGAGCAGTTCTTC.

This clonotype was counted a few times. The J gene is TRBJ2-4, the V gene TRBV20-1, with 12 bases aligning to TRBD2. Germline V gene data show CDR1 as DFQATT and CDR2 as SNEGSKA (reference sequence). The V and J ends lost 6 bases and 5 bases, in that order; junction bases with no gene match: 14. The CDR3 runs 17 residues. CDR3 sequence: CSARALASGGAENIQYF. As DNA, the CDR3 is TGCAGTGCCCGAGCGTTAGCTAGCGGGGGGGCAGAAAACATTCAGTACTTC.